Listed here are 14 T cell receptor beta chains from one sample, sequenced in a study of T and B cells in COVID-19 patients (dated by TCRdb to 2019 to 2021). Genomic DNA extracted from blood, in amounts of about 240-550 ng, served as the starting material for amplifying TRB repertoires. The reads were generated on an Illumina MiSeq. TRB rearrangements were amplified by multiplex PCR with BIOMED2 TRB-A/B primer pools. In TCRdb, the public reads were trimmed at Q25 with fastp and aligned with MiXCR, with productive beta chains retained. When rows share a CDR3 protein, they turn into one entry using the most common DNA and genes. This sample holds about 15,000 distinct CDR3 sequences; less than 30% were observed only once. The leading ten clones occupy approximately 1% of the sample. Sequenced: blood. All receptors derive from a human donor who had recovered from COVID-19.

This rearrangement joins TRBV7-4 to TRBJ2-5; 9 positions match TRBD2. V lost 2 bases to trimming and J lost 4 bases; unmatched junction nucleotides: 11. From germline, CDR1 is SGHVT and CDR2 SQSDAQ. The CDR3 length is 17 residues. CDR3 region: CASSLSGGGAGAETQYF. In DNA, the CDR3 is TGTGCCAGCAGCTTATCGGGCGGGGGGGCAGGGGCAGAGACCCAGTACTTC.

The chain combines TRBV6-2 or TRBV6-3 with TRBJ1-5, with TRBD1 as a possible D gene (5 bases). V dropped 2 bases and J dropped 5 bases, with 13 bases sitting between them. The CDR3 is made up of 15 amino acids. Germline CDR1 reads MNHEY; CDR2 reads SVGEGT. CDR3 sequence: CASSYRGTGDQPQHF. The CDR3 DNA reads as TGTGCCAGCAGTTACCGGGGTACAGGCGATCAGCCCCAGCATTTT.

This clonotype was detected ten times or more. The V and J genes are TRBV12-3 or TRBV12-4 and TRBJ1-2; no definite D call. The CDR3 has 13 amino acids. With 5 bases removed from V and 5 bases from J, the gap between germline ends came to 12 bases. The CDR3, as DNA: TGTGCCAGCAGTGCGTACGGCGGGTATGGCTACACCTTC. It specifies CASSAYGGYGYTF.

This clonotype is deemed medium-sized. The V gene is TRBV19, the J gene TRBJ2-2; 14 bases are shared with TRBD2. This CDR3 has 21 amino acids. CDR1 and CDR2 (germline): LNHDA, SQIVND (reference sequence). V shed 1 base and J 1 base; nucleotides not matched to a gene: 11. The CDR3: CASSIVAQTSGGAGNTGELFF. DNA for the CDR3: TGTGCCAGTAGTATAGTGGCCCAGACTAGCGGGGGGGCTGGGAACACCGGGGAGCTGTTTTTT.

Sample share makes this clonotype medium-sized. This chain uses TRBV19 with TRBJ2-7, with D perhaps TRBD1 or TRBD2 (5 bases each). This CDR3 is 14 amino acids long. Trimming shortened V by 5 bases and J by 2 bases, and 13 bases separated the two germline ends. The germline gives CDR1 LNHDA, CDR2 SQIVND (reference sequence). CDR3 in DNA: TGTGCCAGTAGTCCCTGGGGGACGACCTACGAGCAGTACTTC. This codes for CASSPWGTTYEQYF.

This chain uses TRBV4-3 with TRBJ2-3; unclear D gene. CDR1 and CDR2 from the germline V gene are LGHNA and YSLEER. Trimming took off 3 bases at V and 6 bases at J, with 4 bases between the two ends. The CDR3 is 11 residues long. This CDR3 is CASSQKDTQYF. CDR3 bases: TGCGCCAGCAGCCAGAAGGATACGCAGTATTTT.

This clonotype was picked up a small number of times. J is TRBJ1-1 and V is TRBV27, with D possibly matching TRBD1 (5 bases). Trimming cost V 1 base and J 6 bases, with 9 bases left between them. The CDR3 sequence is 13 residues long. Germline loops: CDR1 MNHEY, CDR2 SMNVEV (reference sequence). The CDR3 reads CASSLFWGAEAFF. The CDR3 nucleotides read TGTGCCAGCAGTTTATTCTGGGGGGCTGAAGCTTTCTTT.

This clonotype came up a few times. This chain connects TRBV6-6 to TRBJ1-5, with D possibly TRBD1 on 6 matching bases. The germline V and J ends were trimmed by 6 bases and 0 bases, with 21 bases remaining between them. CDR3 length: 18 amino acids. Germline V CDR1 and CDR2: MNHNY, SVGAGI (reference sequence). The CDR3 DNA sequence: TGTGCCAGCAGCTTCACCTCCGGCAGGGGTTATAGCAATCAGCCCCAGCATTTT. It is translated as CASSFTSGRGYSNQPQHF.

This clonotype was observed a handful of times. This chain joins TRBV18 and TRBJ1-5; 11 positions match TRBD1. The V segment lost 6 bases and the J segment 0 bases; nucleotides outside the gene matches: 7. Germline V gene lookup returns CDR1 KGHSH and CDR2 LQKENI. The CDR3 has 17 residues. CDR3 DNA sequence: TGTGCCAGCTCCCCCGGGACAGGGGGTGTTAGCAATCAGCCCCAGCATTTT. This translates into CASSPGTGGVSNQPQHF.

The rearrangement uses TRBV5-4 and TRBJ2-7; 8 bases fit TRBD2. After removal of 1 base from V and 1 base from J, the junction contained 4 bases not matched to a gene. Germline V gene data show CDR1 as SGHNT and CDR2 as YYREEE (reference sequence). The CDR3 sequence is 15 residues long. The CDR3 DNA sequence: TGTGCCAGCAGCTTGAGCGCGGGAGGTTCCTACGAGCAGTACTTC. Its translation: CASSLSAGGSYEQYF.

By sample fraction, this clonotype is medium-sized. The chain links TRBV30 to TRBJ2-1, with D possibly matching TRBD2 (6 bases). The CDR3 loop spans 13 amino acids. Germline V gene data show CDR1 as GTSNPN and CDR2 as SVGIG (reference sequence). V lost 5 bases and J 9 bases, leaving 17 bases between the germline ends. CDR3 nucleotide sequence: TGTGCCTGGGCGGGATTCTCAACTGGTGAGCAGTTCTTC. It yields the protein CAWAGFSTGEQFF.

V usage is TRBV11-1 and J usage is TRBJ1-2; tentative D call: TRBD1 (6 bases). Germline V lookup: CDR1 SGHAT, CDR2 FQDESV (reference sequence). Trimming left V 1 base short and J 4 bases short, with 13 bases between. This CDR3 spans 15 amino acids. CDR3 loop: CASSLGARGGYGYTF. The DNA for the CDR3 is TGTGCCAGCAGCTTAGGAGCCAGGGGCGGCTATGGCTACACCTTC. The whole variable domain, remainder taken from reference TRBV11-1 and TRBJ1-2, is EAEVAQSPRYKITEKSQAVAFWCDPISGHATLYWYRQILGQGPELLVQFQDESVVDDSQLPKDRFSAERLKGVDSTLKIQPAELGDSAMYLCASSLGARGGYGYTFGSGTRLTVV.

There are many counts of this clonotype. The chain has TRBV18 and TRBJ1-3, with 8 positions matching TRBD1. The CDR3 is made up of 19 amino acids. Trimming removed 2 bases from V and 0 bases from J; junction bases left unmatched: 12. The germline gives CDR1 KGHSH, CDR2 LQKENI. CDR3 in amino acids: CASSPAGARTGPSGNTIYF. In DNA, the CDR3 is TGTGCCAGCTCACCAGCGGGGGCGAGGACAGGGCCCTCTGGAAACACCATATATTTT.

The V call is TRBV10-3, the J call TRBJ2-5; 7 nucleotides align to TRBD1. V dropped 4 bases and J dropped 3; count of bases not matched to a gene: 2. Germline V lookup: CDR1 ENHRY, CDR2 SYGVKD. This CDR3 region has 13 residues. CDR3 in amino acids: CAISGGQEETQYF. The CDR3 DNA is TGTGCCATCAGTGGTGGACAGGAAGAGACCCAGTACTTC.